The rows below give T cell receptor beta chains drawn from one sample of a study of cytomegalovirus exposure and HLA in healthy donors. This table comes from immunoSEQ multiplex PCR, and its TCRdb copy is limited to in-frame clones, with some not included. Of about 200,000 clones listed, 60% to 85% are singletons. Sequencing used PBMCs. These receptors originate from a girl aged 5-17 years in good health and CMV-seropositive. Both conserved end residues are part of each CDR3. D genes are given only for firm matches. Not every row has a clone size; where given, it reads once, few, many or a size class.

v_call	clone_size	d_call	j_call	cdr3_aa	cdr3_nt
TRBV9	NA	NA	TRBJ1-6	CASSVGLEGSYNSPLHF	TGTGCCAGCAGCGTAGGTTTGGAGGGCTCCTATAATTCACCCCTCCACTTT
TRBV4-1	NA	NA	TRBJ1-6	CASSQEAGQHNSPLHF	TGCGCCAGCAGCCAAGAGGCCGGACAGCATAATTCACCCCTCCACTTT
TRBV28	NA	NA	TRBJ2-2	CASSFRLSTGELFF	TGTGCCAGCAGTTTTCGCCTTAGCACCGGGGAGCTGTTTTTT
TRBV18	NA	TRBD2	TRBJ2-1	CASSRAGGDHYNEQFF	TGTGCCAGCTCACGGGCCGGGGGGGATCACTACAATGAGCAGTTCTTC
TRBV29-1	NA	TRBD2	TRBJ2-1	CSDGTSSYNEQFF	TGCAGCGACGGGACTAGCTCCTACAATGAGCAGTTCTTC
TRBV5-1	few	NA	TRBJ2-3	CASSLGATRSSTDTQYF	TGCGCCAGCAGCTTGGGGGCTACTAGGAGTAGCACAGATACGCAGTATTTT
TRBV4-2	NA	NA	TRBJ1-2	CASSQDSGYGYTF	TGTGCCAGCAGCCAAGATTCAGGCTATGGCTACACCTTC
TRBV27	NA	TRBD2	TRBJ2-7	CASSSLAEIYEQYF	TGTGCCAGCAGTTCACTAGCGGAGATATACGAGCAGTACTTC
TRBV27	NA	TRBD1	TRBJ2-7	CASSFQGDYEQYF	TGTGCCAGCAGTTTCCAGGGGGACTACGAGCAGTACTTC
TRBV4-1	NA	NA	TRBJ2-3	CASSQAGAQDTQYF	TGCGCCAGCAGCCAGGCGGGGGCGCAGGATACGCAGTATTTT
TRBV27	NA	NA	TRBJ2-1	CASSGQNSYNEQFF	TGTGCCAGCAGCGGACAGAACTCCTACAATGAGCAGTTCTTC
TRBV5-8	NA	TRBD1	TRBJ1-2	CASSPGQGAVGYTF	TGTGCCAGCAGCCCGGGACAGGGGGCTGTGGGCTACACCTTC
TRBV12-5	few	TRBD1	TRBJ1-2	CAITRGVANYGYTF	TGTGCTATCACCAGGGGGGTAGCTAACTATGGCTACACCTTC
TRBV19	NA	NA	TRBJ1-2	CASSIVSGGGYTF	TGTGCCAGTAGTATAGTCTCCGGGGGTGGCTACACCTTC
TRBV6-6	NA	NA	TRBJ1-1	CASKREDTNTEAFF	TGTGCCAGCAAGAGAGAGGATACGAACACTGAAGCTTTCTTT
TRBV25-1	few	NA	TRBJ2-7	CASSKQGNEQYF	TGTGCCAGCTCAAAGCAGGGTAACGAGCAGTACTTC
TRBV18	NA	NA	TRBJ2-7	CASSPGTQGEQYF	TGTGCCAGCTCCCCCGGGACACAAGGCGAGCAGTACTTC
TRBV9	NA	NA	TRBJ2-6	CASSDRVSGANVLTF	TGTGCCAGCAGCGACAGGGTGAGCGGGGCCAACGTCCTGACTTTC
TRBV6-1	NA	NA	TRBJ2-7	CASTRTWGADYEQYF	TGTGCCAGCACTAGAACGTGGGGAGCTGACTACGAGCAGTACTTC
TRBV5-6	once	TRBD1	TRBJ2-5	CASSFVWTGEETQYF	TGTGCCAGCAGCTTCGTCTGGACAGGGGAAGAGACCCAGTACTTC
TRBV6-5	NA	TRBD2	TRBJ2-2	CASSFISGDTGELFF	TGTGCCAGCAGTTTCATCAGCGGGGACACCGGGGAGCTGTTTTTT
TRBV7-2	NA	TRBD1	TRBJ1-2	CASSSGDRVYGYTF	TGTGCCAGCAGCTCCGGGGACAGGGTTTATGGCTACACCTTC
TRBV9	NA	NA	TRBJ1-3	CASSVGGDGNTIYF	TGTGCCAGCAGCGTAGGGGGAGACGGAAACACCATATATTTT
TRBV5-1	NA	TRBD2	TRBJ2-3	CASSLLSRGGADTQYF	TGCGCCAGCAGCTTGCTCTCGCGGGGGGGCGCAGATACGCAGTATTTT
TRBV5-6	few	TRBD2	TRBJ2-1	CASSARTRGVYEQFF	TGTGCCAGCAGCGCCAGGACTAGAGGGGTCTATGAGCAGTTCTTC
TRBV4-1	NA	TRBD2	TRBJ2-1	CASAIVTGGLDEQFF	TGCGCCAGCGCCATTGTGACGGGGGGTCTAGATGAGCAGTTCTTC
TRBV11-2	NA	TRBD2	TRBJ2-5	CASSLAGSGGRQETQYF	TGTGCCAGCAGCTTAGCCGGTAGCGGGGGAAGACAAGAGACCCAGTACTTC
TRBV5-1	few	TRBD1	TRBJ1-1	CASRLEGQMNTEAFF	TGCGCCAGCAGATTGGAGGGACAGATGAACACTGAAGCTTTCTTT
TRBV29-1	NA	NA	TRBJ2-3	CSDLADTQYF	TGCAGCGACCTAGCCGATACGCAGTATTTT
TRBV6-5	few	TRBD1	TRBJ1-6	CASSHKRDSLLHF	TGTGCCAGCAGCCACAAACGGGACAGCCTACTCCACTTT
TRBV10-2	NA	NA	TRBJ1-5	CASSESSWEYQPQHF	TGCGCCAGCAGTGAGTCGAGTTGGGAGTATCAGCCCCAGCATTTT
TRBV7-2	NA	NA	TRBJ2-5	CASSLVLGRETQYF	TGTGCCAGCAGCTTAGTTTTGGGGCGGGAGACCCAGTACTTC
TRBV4-3	NA	NA	TRBJ2-7	CASSQVGGRGYEQYF	TGCGCCAGCAGCCAAGTTGGCGGACGGGGGTACGAGCAGTACTTC
TRBV11-2	NA	TRBD2	TRBJ2-5	CASSAGTSGQETQYF	TGTGCCAGCAGTGCCGGGACTAGCGGACAAGAGACCCAGTACTTC
TRBV7-2	NA	NA	TRBJ2-1	CASSLEPGLVAWEQFF	TGTGCCAGCAGCTTAGAACCGGGACTGGTGGCGTGGGAGCAGTTCTTC
TRBV9	NA	NA	TRBJ1-1	CASSPTSTENTEAFF	TGTGCCAGCAGCCCGACTTCGACCGAGAACACTGAAGCTTTCTTT
TRBV2	NA	TRBD2	TRBJ2-7	CASSGGYEQYF	TGTGCCAGCAGCGGGGGGTACGAGCAGTACTTC
TRBV19	NA	NA	TRBJ2-7	CASSRAGYEQYF	TGTGCCAGTAGTAGGGCAGGCTACGAGCAGTACTTC
TRBV6-1	NA	TRBD1	TRBJ2-7	CASSGRDRGHYEQYF	TGTGCCAGCAGTGGGCGGGACAGGGGGCACTACGAGCAGTACTTC
TRBV30	NA	NA	TRBJ1-6	CAWSDKLADIYNSPLHF	TGTGCCTGGAGTGATAAGTTGGCAGACATATATAATTCACCCCTCCACTTT
TRBV23-1	NA	TRBD1	TRBJ1-6	CASSPRTGGFYNSPLHF	TGCGCCAGCAGCCCTCGGACAGGGGGCTTCTATAATTCACCCCTCCACTTT
TRBV7-6	NA	NA	TRBJ1-5	CAREEGEATNQPQHF	TGTGCCAGGGAGGAGGGAGAAGCTACAAATCAGCCCCAGCATTTT
TRBV4-3	NA	NA	TRBJ1-5	CASSQDRRGFQPQHF	TGCGCCAGCAGCCAAGATAGAAGGGGTTTCCAGCCCCAGCATTTT
TRBV10-3	NA	TRBD1	TRBJ2-7	CAISGLMAGGHEQYF	TGTGCCATCAGTGGTCTTATGGCAGGGGGCCACGAGCAGTACTTC
TRBV5-1	NA	NA	TRBJ2-5	CASSSGHMTKETQYF	TGCGCCAGCAGCTCGGGACACATGACTAAAGAGACCCAGTACTTC
TRBV10-3	NA	NA	TRBJ2-3	CAISESQAPQVTQYF	TGTGCCATCAGTGAGTCGCAGGCCCCTCAAGTTACGCAGTATTTT
TRBV12-5	once	NA	TRBJ1-2	CASGYLSGADYGYTF	TGTGCTAGTGGCTACCTCTCTGGCGCGGACTATGGCTACACCTTC
TRBV6-1	NA	NA	TRBJ1-2	CASSEQNYGYTF	TGTGCCAGCAGTGAACAGAACTATGGCTACACCTTC
TRBV19	NA	TRBD1	TRBJ1-1	CASLRGPGVNTEAFF	TGTGCCAGTCTCAGGGGGCCGGGAGTGAACACTGAAGCTTTCTTT
TRBV5-5	NA	NA	TRBJ2-7	CASSLAVTGIYEQYF	TGTGCCAGCAGCTTGGCCGTGACAGGAATCTACGAGCAGTACTTC
TRBV5-6	NA	NA	TRBJ1-5	CASSQRRENSNQPQHF	TGTGCCAGCAGTCAGAGGAGGGAGAATAGCAATCAGCCCCAGCATTTT
TRBV19	NA	NA	TRBJ2-1	CASSIGTAQFF	TGTGCCAGTAGTATAGGGACAGCGCAGTTCTTC
TRBV29-1	NA	TRBD1	TRBJ1-1	CSVARGQGNTEAFF	TGCAGCGTTGCGCGGGGACAGGGAAACACTGAAGCTTTCTTT
TRBV6-5	NA	NA	TRBJ1-3	CASSSRDYSGNTIYF	TGTGCCAGCAGTTCCAGGGACTACTCTGGAAACACCATATATTTT
TRBV11-2	NA	NA	TRBJ1-6	CASSLYSSGLVSLHF	TGTGCCAGCAGCTTATATTCCTCGGGACTAGTTTCCCTCCACTTT